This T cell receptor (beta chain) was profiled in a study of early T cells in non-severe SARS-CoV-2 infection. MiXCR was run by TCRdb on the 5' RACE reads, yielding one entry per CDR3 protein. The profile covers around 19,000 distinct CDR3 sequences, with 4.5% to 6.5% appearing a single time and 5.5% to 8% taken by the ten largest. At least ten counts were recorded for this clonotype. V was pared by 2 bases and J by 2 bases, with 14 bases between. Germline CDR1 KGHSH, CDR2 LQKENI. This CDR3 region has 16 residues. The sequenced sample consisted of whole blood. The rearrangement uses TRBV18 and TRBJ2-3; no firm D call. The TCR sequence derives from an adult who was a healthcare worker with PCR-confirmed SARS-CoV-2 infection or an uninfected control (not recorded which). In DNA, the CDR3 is TGTGCCAGCTCACCATCCACCGAATCCTACACAGATACGCAGTATTTT. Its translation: CASSPSTESYTDTQYF.